The 29 T cell receptor beta chains reported below all come from one sample, sequenced in a study of blood T cell repertoires in COVID-19. Clones were sequenced by immunoSEQ multiplex PCR, and TCRdb holds only the in-frame ones, with some missing. The table has 150,000 or so clones, around 89% seen once. The sequenced material came from peripheral blood. Receptors were obtained from a man between 60 and 75 years old with acute or convalescent COVID-19.

The V call is TRBV19, the J call TRBJ1-1; 7 nucleotides align to TRBD1. V lost 6 bases, J lost 0 bases, and 7 bases stayed unmatched. CDR1 LNHDA and CDR2 SQIVND come from the germline V gene (reference sequence). The CDR3 runs 15 residues. CDR3 coding DNA: TGTGCCAGTAGGTTACAACAGGGGATGAACACTGAAGCTTTCTTT. It specifies CASRLQQGMNTEAFF.

The chain has TRBV24-1 and TRBJ2-5; 14 positions match TRBD2. This CDR3 comprises 16 residues. Germline-derived CDR1 and CDR2 are KGHDR and SFDVKD. With V trimmed by 4 bases and J by 5 bases, 5 bases remained unmatched. The CDR3 spells CATSEGLAGDLETQYF. The CDR3 region has the DNA TGTGCCACCAGTGAGGGACTAGCGGGGGATCTGGAGACCCAGTACTTC.

This rearrangement joins TRBV19 to TRBJ2-6; D is undetermined. Per germline, CDR1 LNHDA and CDR2 SQIVND (reference sequence). V was trimmed by 4 bases and J by 0 bases, leaving 4 bases between them. This CDR3 comprises 14 residues. The CDR3 nucleotides are TGTGCCAGTAGTACGAGCTCTGGGGCCAACGTCCTGACTTTC. This encodes CASSTSSGANVLTF.

This clone was counted once. This same CDR3 is encoded by further DNA sequences in the sample. The V and J genes are TRBV27 and TRBJ2-7; TRBD1 matches at 10 bases. J gave up 0 bases and V 6 bases, and 2 bases lay outside the gene matches. Germline V gene data show CDR1 as MNHEY and CDR2 as SMNVEV (reference sequence). The CDR3 has 14 residues. The CDR3 nucleotides read TGTGCCAGCAGCCGGACAGGGGGCTCCTACGAGCAGTACTTC. Amino acids: CASSRTGGSYEQYF.

V and J are TRBV19 and TRBJ2-5; D possibly corresponds to TRBD2 (5 bases). The V gene's germline CDR1 is LNHDA and CDR2 SQIVND (reference sequence). The CDR3 is 14 amino acids. V shed 5 bases and J shed 4 bases, with 14 bases lying between them. For the CDR3, the DNA is TGTGCCAGTAGTTTCCCGGGGTCCATAGAGACCCAGTACTTC. Amino acid sequence: CASSFPGSIETQYF.

The V call is TRBV18, the J call TRBJ1-4; D remains unclear. CDR3 length equals 14 residues. The germline gives CDR1 KGHSH, CDR2 LQKENI. V was clipped by 3 bases and J by 4 bases, with 9 bases between them. CDR3 sequence (DNA): TGTGCCAGCTCACCCTCCGGGATTAATGAAAAACTGTTTTTT. This sequence encodes CASSPSGINEKLFF.

The CDR3: CASGLGQTNEKLFF. The CDR3 nucleotides read TGTGCTAGTGGTTTAGGACAAACTAATGAAAAACTGTTTTTT. The J gene is TRBJ1-4, the V gene TRBV12-5; the D gene is possibly TRBD1 (5 bases). Germline assignment: CDR1 LGHNT and CDR2 FRNRAP. V lost 3 bases, J lost 1 base, and 6 bases lay in between. The CDR3 totals 14 residues.

This CDR3 reads CASSLRTGQGYEQYV. CDR3 coding DNA: TGTGCCAGCAGCTTGAGAACGGGACAGGGCTACGAGCAGTACGTC. The chain employs TRBV7-8 and TRBJ2-7; 9 positions match TRBD1. The CDR3 consists of 15 residues. The V and J ends lost 3 bases and 3 bases, in that order; junction bases with no gene match: 6. The germline V gene has CDR1 SGHVS and CDR2 FQNEAQ.

The J gene is TRBJ1-3, the V gene TRBV7-6; D possibly corresponds to TRBD1 (5 bases). V was pared by 0 bases and J by 0 bases, with 9 bases between. CDR1 is SGHVS, CDR2 FNYEAQ, per germline. The CDR3 loop spans 16 amino acids. Here the CDR3 reads CASSLAQQVSGNTIYF. The CDR3 DNA follows: TGTGCCAGCAGCTTAGCACAACAGGTCTCTGGAAACACCATATATTTT.

This chain joins TRBV27 and TRBJ1-1; a possible D gene is TRBD1 (6 bases). CDR1 and CDR2 from the germline V gene are MNHEY and SMNVEV (reference sequence). CDR3 length: 15 amino acids. The V end was cut by 3 bases, the J end by 1 base, with 12 bases between. The CDR3 DNA reads TGTGCCAGCAGTTTCCACAGGGTGGGGAACACTGAAGCTTTCTTT. Translating gives CASSFHRVGNTEAFF.

This sequence joins TRBV7-2 and TRBJ2-7; 11 bases match TRBD2. This CDR3 has 14 residues. The V gene's germline CDR1 is SGHTA and CDR2 FQGNSA. V gave up 5 bases and J gave up 4 bases; unmatched junction bases: 4. The CDR3 DNA is TGTGCCAGCAGCCAGGCTAGCGGGAGGTACGAGCAGTACTTC. Translating it yields CASSQASGRYEQYF.

J is TRBJ2-7 and V is TRBV6-5, with TRBD1 matching 9 bases. CDR1 and CDR2 (germline): MNHEY, SVGAGI. This CDR3 is built from 15 residues. V shed 0 bases, J shed 5 bases, and the junction held 5 bases outside the gene matches. The CDR3 nucleotides are TGTGCCAGCAGTTACTCAACAGGGGGCAACGACGAGCAGTACTTC. It specifies CASSYSTGGNDEQYF.

This clone was seen just once. The rearrangement joins TRBV6-5 to TRBJ1-2; the D gene is possibly TRBD1 (5 bases). The CDR3 runs 13 residues. V shed 4 bases and J shed 8 bases, with 14 bases lying between them. Germline-derived CDR1 and CDR2 are MNHEY and SVGAGI. CDR3 nucleotides: TGTGCCAGCAGTTCCACCGGAGGGGAGGGCTACACCTTC. Residues: CASSSTGGEGYTF.

The chain recombines TRBV19 with TRBJ2-3, with D possibly TRBD1 on 7 matching bases. Germline values: CDR1 LNHDA, CDR2 SQIVND (reference sequence). V was trimmed by 7 bases and J by 3 bases, leaving 11 bases between them. The CDR3 has 13 amino acids. The CDR3: CASKQGGTDTQYF. CDR3 nucleotides: TGTGCCAGTAAGCAGGGGGGAACAGATACGCAGTATTTT.

The chain has TRBV5-8 and TRBJ2-3; D gene ambiguous. CDR3 length equals 13 residues. Trimming shortened V by 2 bases and J by 0 bases, and 4 bases separated the two germline ends. CDR1 and CDR2 from the germline V gene are SGHTS and YDEGEE. The CDR3 sequence: CASSFPSTDTQYF. The CDR3, as DNA: TGTGCCAGCAGCTTCCCTAGCACAGATACGCAGTATTTT.

Here the CDR3 reads CASSPSGGGRGGNTEAFF. In DNA, the CDR3 is TGTGCCAGCAGCCCAAGTGGAGGTGGAAGAGGGGGGAACACTGAAGCTTTCTTT. The chain employs TRBV14 and TRBJ1-1; D might be TRBD1 (6 bases). Germline V gene sequence: CDR1 SGHDN, CDR2 FVKESK. Trimming cost V 4 bases and J 1 base, with 22 bases left between them. The CDR3 consists of 18 residues. Looking up the rest from reference TRBV14 and TRBJ1-1 gives the full variable domain: EAGVTQFPSHSVIEKGQTVTLRCDPISGHDNLYWYRRVMGKEIKFLLHFVKESKQDESGMPNNRFLAERTGGTYSTLKVQPAELEDSGVYFCASSPSGGGRGGNTEAFFGQGTRLTVV.

This chain connects TRBV19 to TRBJ1-6; TRBD1 might be the D (6 bases). Between the trimmed V and J ends, which lost 3 bases and 11 bases, there was a span of 14 bases. The CDR3 runs to 14 residues. Germline CDR1 is LNHDA and CDR2 is SQIVND (reference sequence). Here the CDR3 DNA reads TGTGCCAGTAGTATGCAGGGGACGGGTACACCCCTCCACTTT. The encoded protein is CASSMQGTGTPLHF.

The rearrangement uses TRBV6-5 and TRBJ1-3, with 9 bases matching TRBD1. CDR3 length: 15 amino acids. V trimming: 5 bases; J trimming: 9 bases; junction bases outside the gene matches: 11. From germline, CDR1 is MNHEY and CDR2 SVGAGI. CDR3 amino acids: CASSRDRVVSGTIYF. CDR3 nucleotide sequence: TGTGCCAGCAGTCGGGACAGGGTCGTTTCGGGCACCATATATTTT.

This clone was detected once. The rearrangement uses TRBV6-5 and TRBJ2-7; 7 positions agree with TRBD1. V dropped 5 bases and J dropped 4; count of bases not matched to a gene: 5. This CDR3 contains 13 residues. Germline assignment: CDR1 MNHEY and CDR2 SVGAGI. In DNA form, the CDR3 reads TGTGCCAGCAGTCAGGACAGGCGGTACGAGCAGTACGTC. Protein: CASSQDRRYEQYV.

The chain employs TRBV5-8 and TRBJ1-5, with D maybe TRBD1 (6 bases). The germline gives CDR1 SGHTS, CDR2 YDEGEE. This CDR3 comprises 15 residues. The germline V and J ends were trimmed by 6 bases and 0 bases, with 13 bases remaining between them. The DNA for the CDR3 is TGTGCCAGCACCGTGACAGGCCATAGCAATCAGCCCCAGCATTTT. It translates to CASTVTGHSNQPQHF.

This clone was counted once. This chain links TRBV10-3 with TRBJ1-1; D unclear. V lost 4 bases to trimming and J lost 2 bases, with 11 bases between them. The CDR3 covers 14 residues. Per germline, CDR1 ENHRY and CDR2 SYGVKD. CDR3 coding DNA: TGTGCCATCAGTGGAGGGAGCCCTAACACTGAAGCTTTCTTT. Its translation is CAISGGSPNTEAFF.

This rearrangement joins TRBV10-3 to TRBJ1-1; the D is unclear. V shed 0 bases and J shed 4 bases, with 9 bases lying between them. This CDR3 has 14 amino acids. Germline CDR1 is ENHRY and CDR2 is SYGVKD. The CDR3: CAISESGRPTEAFF. The CDR3 DNA follows: TGTGCCATCAGTGAGTCAGGCAGGCCCACTGAAGCTTTCTTT.

V usage is TRBV24-1 and J usage is TRBJ1-2; no clear D gene. The CDR3 consists of 15 residues. Germline-derived CDR1 and CDR2 are KGHDR and SFDVKD. V was shortened by 4 bases and J by 3 bases, with 14 bases between the two germline ends. CDR3 sequence reads: CATSDAREGDYGYTF. DNA of the CDR3: TGTGCCACCAGTGACGCGAGGGAAGGCGACTATGGCTACACCTTC.

CDR3 DNA: TGTGCCAGCAGTCCAAGTTTCAGGGTGGGCAATCAGCCCCAGCATTTT. Translating gives CASSPSFRVGNQPQHF. The chain carries TRBV27 and TRBJ1-5; the D gene is possibly TRBD1 (5 bases). Germline V gene lookup returns CDR1 MNHEY and CDR2 SMNVEV (reference sequence). Trimming stripped 5 bases from V and 2 bases from J, with 16 bases between. This CDR3 is 16 amino acids long.

The J gene is TRBJ1-3, the V gene TRBV29-1; D is unclear. The CDR3 loop spans 12 amino acids. In germline, CDR1 is SQVTM, CDR2 ANQGSEA. V dropped 5 bases and J dropped 0 bases, with 5 bases sitting between them. For the CDR3, the DNA is TGCAGCGTTCGGGGCTCTGGAAACACCATATATTTT. Translated, it gives CSVRGSGNTIYF.

This clone was found a few times. V is TRBV10-2 and J is TRBJ1-3; possible D gene TRBD1, 6 bases. This CDR3 has 14 residues. Trimming took off 4 bases at V and 4 bases at J, with 11 bases between the two ends. Germline values: CDR1 WSHSY, CDR2 SAAADI. The CDR3 coding sequence is TGCGCCAGCAGTGCAGGGGCAGAGGGAAACACCATATATTTT. It yields the protein CASSAGAEGNTIYF.

CDR3 protein: CASSQQLGISNQPQHF. The CDR3 nucleotides are TGCGCCAGCAGCCAACAACTCGGGATCAGCAATCAGCCCCAGCATTTT. The rearrangement links TRBV4-1 to TRBJ1-5; D remains ambiguous. The CDR3 covers 16 residues. Deletions cut 2 bases from V and 1 base from J, with 12 bases between. Germline CDR1 is MGHRA and CDR2 is YSYEKL.

The CDR3 DNA reads as TGTGCCAGCAGCTTAGCGTCACCCGGTCAGGATGGCTACACCTTC. Amino acid sequence: CASSLASPGQDGYTF. The chain has TRBV7-2 and TRBJ1-2, with D uncertain. Trimming pared 0 bases from V and 6 bases from J, leaving 14 bases between. The CDR3 covers 15 residues. CDR1 is SGHTA and CDR2 is FQGNSA in the germline V gene.

V usage is TRBV9 and J usage is TRBJ1-2, with 9 bases matching TRBD1. Per the germline V gene, CDR1 is SGDLS and CDR2 is YYNGEE. The CDR3 consists of 14 residues. V shed 4 bases, J shed 4 bases, and the junction held 5 bases outside the gene matches. The CDR3 DNA is TGTGCCAGCAGCACCCCGGGACAGGGCTATGGCTACACCTTC. This codes for CASSTPGQGYGYTF. Filled out from reference TRBV9 and TRBJ1-2, the complete variable domain reads DSGVTQTPKHLITATGQRVTLRCSPRSGDLSVYWYQQSLDQGLQFLIQYYNGEERAKGNILERFSAQQFPDLHSELNLSSLELGDSALYFCASSTPGQGYGYTFGSGTRLTVV.